This record covers a single T cell receptor (beta chain). As handled by the study authors: Reference gene primer amplification gave nucleated cell count estimates. Clones were sequenced by immunoSEQ multiplex PCR, and TCRdb holds only the in-frame ones, with some missing. That table supplies the V and J calls and clone size; D and trimming were determined from the DNA. In the table there are approximately 69,000 clones, approximately 82% of which are singletons. Germline lookup yields CDR1 LNHDA and CDR2 SQIVND (reference sequence). The germline V and J ends were trimmed by 3 bases and 3 bases, with 21 bases remaining between them. The CDR3 covers 18 residues. The data derive from a study of blood T cell repertoires in COVID-19. Overall study context: Donors in the United States, Italy and Spain gave samples during acute or convalescent COVID-19. Sources were T cells, B-cell-depleted T cells, or PBMCs; the material itself was cDNA or gDNA.

The TCR originated in a woman older than 75 with acute or convalescent COVID-19. This sequence joins TRBV19 and TRBJ2-1, with D possibly matching TRBD2 (6 bases). Sequenced input: peripheral blood. The CDR3 region is CASSIDVTGAGGYNEQFF. The CDR3 DNA reads TGTGCCAGTAGTATCGATGTAACCGGGGCCGGGGGCTACAATGAGCAGTTCTTC.